The 16 T cell receptor beta chains below all came from one sample that was sequenced in a study of blood T cells in healthy people across ages. With a J-beta primer mix and a sample-barcoded 5' primer, a second PCR ran roughly 6 to 12 cycles. Using its own MiXCR run on the 5' RACE reads, TCRdb lists one record per CDR3 protein. The sample holds about 690,000 distinct CDR3 sequences; around 41% are singletons and the top ten take approximately 29%. Sample: blood. The receptor set was obtained from an older man in good health.

This clonotype appeared a few times. The CDR3 region has the DNA TGTGCTAGTGGCCCCAATAGACGGTTCAACGCCTACGAGCAGTACTTC. Translation: CASGPNRRFNAYEQYF. The V and J genes are TRBV12-5 and TRBJ2-7; D ambiguous. CDR1 and CDR2 from the germline V gene are LGHNT and FRNRAP. There are 16 residues in the CDR3. Trimming left V 6 bases short and J 2 bases short, with 20 bases between.

The rearrangement uses TRBV9 and TRBJ2-7, with a possible D match to TRBD1 (6 bases). This CDR3 spans 15 amino acids. V lost 4 bases and J lost 2, with 16 bases in between. CDR1 is SGDLS and CDR2 is YYNGEE in the germline V gene. CDR3 residues: CASSTRQEPTYEQYF. Here the CDR3 DNA reads TGTGCCAGCAGCACCCGACAGGAACCCACCTACGAGCAGTACTTC.

The chain has TRBV7-6 and TRBJ2-2; D is possibly TRBD2 (5 bases). Germline V gives CDR1 SGHVS, CDR2 FNYEAQ. V lost 0 bases to trimming and J lost 0 bases, with 14 bases between them. The CDR3 length is 18 residues. CDR3 DNA sequence: TGTGCCAGCAGCTTAGCCCCCATCGGGGTAACGAACACCGGGGAGCTGTTTTTT. Its protein product is CASSLAPIGVTNTGELFF.

This sequence joins TRBV7-8 and TRBJ2-1; D not resolved. Trimming took off 5 bases at V and 0 bases at J, with 8 bases between the two ends. Germline V CDR1 and CDR2: SGHVS, FQNEAQ. This CDR3 spans 14 amino acids. CDR3 sequence (DNA): TGTGCCAGCAGCCCCCAGGTCTCCTACAATGAGCAGTTCTTC. Its translation is CASSPQVSYNEQFF.

This clonotype was seen ten or more times. The chain joins TRBV4-2 to TRBJ1-6; 9 bases map to TRBD1. Trimming took 1 base from V and 8 from J; bases not matched to a gene: 6. The germline V gene has CDR1 LGHNA and CDR2 YNFKEQ. The length of the CDR3 is 16 residues. The CDR3 sequence is CASSQGGQGLYSPLHF. The CDR3 DNA follows: TGTGCCAGCAGCCAAGGGGGACAGGGACTTTATTCACCCCTCCACTTT.

Regarding this clonotype: Just one base apart from a much larger clone, this may be a read error. The gene calls are TRBV25-1 and TRBJ1-6, with 9 bases identical to TRBD1. The CDR3 totals 15 residues. Trimming at V came to 0 bases and at J to 7 bases, leaving 1 base not matched to a gene. Germline V gene sequence: CDR1 MGHDK, CDR2 SYGVNS. The CDR3 is CASSEYGQGNSPLHF. The CDR3 DNA reads TGTGCCAGCAGTGAATATGGACAGGGGAATTCACCCCTCCACTTT.

The rearrangement uses TRBV5-1 and TRBJ1-1, with 8 bases that match TRBD1. This CDR3 spans 15 amino acids. Germline CDR1 and CDR2: SGHRS and YFSETQ. The V gene end was trimmed by 2 bases and the J gene end by 3 bases; junction bases not matched to a gene: 6. For the CDR3, the DNA is TGCGCCAGCAGCTTCCTGACAGGGGATGACACTGAAGCTTTCTTT. This codes for CASSFLTGDDTEAFF. The whole variable domain, remainder taken from reference TRBV5-1 and TRBJ1-1, is KAGVTQTPRYLIKTRGQQVTLSCSPISGHRSVSWYQQTPGQGLQFLFEYFSETQRNKGNFPGRFSGRQFSNSRSEMNVSTLELGDSALYLCASSFLTGDDTEAFFGQGTRLTVV.

For the CDR3, the DNA is TGCGCCAGCAGTGAGTTGACAGGGGCGGTAGCTTTCTTT. Protein sequence: CASSELTGAVAFF. The chain has TRBV10-2 and TRBJ1-1, with 8 positions matching TRBD1. After removal of 1 base from V and 10 bases from J, the junction contained 5 bases not matched to a gene. Germline CDR1 is WSHSY and CDR2 is SAAADI. The CDR3 is made up of 13 amino acids.

This clonotype was observed many times. The chain recombines TRBV20-1 with TRBJ2-1; 8 bases map to TRBD1. Germline V gene data show CDR1 as DFQATT and CDR2 as SNEGSKA (reference sequence). V shed 6 bases and J 0 bases; nucleotides not matched to a gene: 7. This CDR3 region has 15 residues. The CDR3 DNA is TGCAGTGCCAGGGACAGGATCAGCTCCTACAATGAGCAGTTCTTC. Its translation: CSARDRISSYNEQFF.

The chain carries TRBV29-1 and TRBJ1-2; possibly TRBD1 for D (5 bases). Germline CDR1 SQVTM, CDR2 ANQGSEA. V lost 4 bases to trimming and J lost 4 bases, with 10 bases between them. The CDR3 contains 12 residues. Written as DNA, the CDR3 is TGCAGCGTTGGCACAGGTCCCTATGGCTACACCTTC. Its translation: CSVGTGPYGYTF.

This clonotype was seen many times. The chain combines TRBV4-2 with TRBJ2-4, with D possibly being TRBD1 or TRBD2 (6 bases each). Germline V gene lookup returns CDR1 LGHNA and CDR2 YNFKEQ. The CDR3 has 16 amino acids. The V and J ends lost 1 base and 1 base respectively, with 11 bases between them. CDR3 in amino acids: CASSQGGGGAKNIQYF. CDR3 nucleotide sequence: TGTGCCAGCAGCCAAGGAGGGGGAGGTGCCAAAAACATTCAGTACTTC.

This clonotype was seen more than once but under ten times. The chain uses TRBV4-3 and TRBJ1-4; 7 bases are a match to TRBD1. The junction had 6 bases not matched to a gene; V was cut back by 1 base and J by 4 bases. Germline loops: CDR1 LGHNA, CDR2 YSLEER. CDR3 size: 16 residues. The DNA of the CDR3 is TGCGCCAGCAGCCAAGTCACGACAGGGAATAATGAAAAACTGTTTTTT. Translation gives CASSQVTTGNNEKLFF.

This chain joins TRBV4-1 and TRBJ2-7, with D perhaps matching TRBD1 (5 bases). This CDR3 has 18 amino acids. Germline V lookup: CDR1 MGHRA, CDR2 YSYEKL. V was clipped by 1 base and J by 6 bases, with 25 bases between them. The CDR3 nucleotides read TGCGCCAGCAGCCAAGGACCTGGTGGGGCTAGTAGTCTGGCCGAGCAGTACTTC. Translated, it gives CASSQGPGGASSLAEQYF.

The V gene is TRBV12-3 or TRBV12-4, the J gene TRBJ1-1, with D perhaps TRBD1 (5 bases). V was shortened by 1 base and J by 11 bases, with 14 bases between the two germline ends. This CDR3 has 13 residues. CDR3 nucleotides: TGTGCCAGCAGTTTAGGTTTCAGGGCTAAGGCTTTCTTT. This gives the protein CASSLGFRAKAFF.

Only a few counts were recorded for this clonotype. The V gene is TRBV2, the J gene TRBJ2-1, with 8 bases fitting TRBD2. The CDR3 covers 15 residues. Germline CDR1 SNHLY, CDR2 FYNNEI. Trimming removed 2 bases from V and 4 bases from J; junction bases left unmatched: 4. CDR3 DNA: TGTGCCAGCAGTGAACGGCGGGGGGAATACAATGAGCAGTTCTTC. The encoded protein is CASSERRGEYNEQFF.

The rearrangement uses TRBV6-6 and TRBJ2-5, with D perhaps given as TRBD1 or TRBD2 (5 bases each). The J call may be wrong; the DNA end is better matched by TRBJ2-4. In germline, CDR1 is MNHNY, CDR2 SVGAGI (reference sequence). The CDR3 spans 13 residues. CDR3 sequence (DNA): TGTGCCAGCACCCCCGAGGGACGGGACATTCAGTACTTC. Its protein product is CASTPEGRDIQYF.